The next 31 T cell receptor beta chains were all read from a single sample in a study of a mutant IDH1 vaccine in newly diagnosed glioma (dated by TCRdb to about 2021). Libraries were made using the immunoSEQ multiplex PCR assay. TCRdb retrieved this table from immuneACCESS and kept in-frame rearrangements only. Not all clones are present; in checked studies, unresolved V genes account for under half, and no reason is known for the remainder. Present in this sample are 25,000 to 40,000 clones, just under 80% of which were seen just once. The biggest ten clones account for around 25% of the sample. The time point label, read with the paper, signifies: week 11, during vaccination. Each vaccine dose was 300 ug of a 20-mer mutant IDH1 peptide in Montanide, given subcutaneously with topical imiquimod. These TCRs are of unknown antigen specificity. The sample in question was PBMCs, obtained from a glioma patient whose treatment included an IDH1 peptide vaccine. Receptors were obtained from a young man with glioma.

The J gene is TRBJ1-2, the V gene TRBV30; D uncertain. V lost 0 bases, J lost 6 bases, and 5 bases lay in between. This CDR3 comprises 11 residues. The V gene's germline CDR1 is GTSNPN and CDR2 SVGIG (reference sequence). The CDR3 loop is CAWSVLDGYTF. As DNA, the CDR3 is TGTGCCTGGAGTGTACTTGATGGCTACACCTTC.

The genes are TRBV6-5 and TRBJ2-3, with unresolved D. CDR1 MNHEY and CDR2 SVGAGI come from the germline V gene. The CDR3 runs 12 residues. V was shortened by 5 bases and J by 1 base, with 4 bases between the two germline ends. The CDR3 protein is CASSRGTDTQYF. The CDR3, as DNA: TGTGCCAGCAGTCGGGGCACAGATACGCAGTATTTT.

This chain links TRBV10-3 with TRBJ2-1; 9 bases are a match to TRBD2. CDR3 length equals 14 residues. The J segment lost 5 bases and the V segment lost 8 bases, leaving 7 bases of the junction unmatched. The germline V gene encodes CDR1 ENHRY and CDR2 SYGVKD. The DNA of the CDR3 is TGTGCCATCGGGTTGACTAGCGGCAACAATGAGCAGTTCTTC. Translating gives CAIGLTSGNNEQFF.

The gene calls are TRBV29-1 and TRBJ2-2, with D hard to call. CDR3 size: 14 residues. The germline CDR1 and CDR2 sequences are SQVTM and ANQGSEA. V lost 5 bases to trimming and J lost 0 bases, with 10 bases between them. CDR3 sequence (DNA): TGCAGCGTTCCGGGTCAGACGAACACCGGGGAGCTGTTTTTT. Its translation is CSVPGQTNTGELFF.

The rearrangement uses TRBV28 and TRBJ2-7, with D perhaps matching TRBD1 (6 bases). Germline loops: CDR1 MDHEN, CDR2 SYDVKM. The CDR3 runs 12 residues. The germline V and J ends were trimmed by 5 bases and 6 bases, with 11 bases remaining between them. CDR3 DNA sequence: TGTGCCAGCAGTCCAGAGGGGGTCGAGCAGTACTTC. It specifies CASSPEGVEQYF.

The rearrangement links TRBV4-3 to TRBJ1-1, with a tentative D call TRBD1 (5 bases). The CDR3 loop spans 15 amino acids. Trimming left V 0 bases short and J 1 base short, with 9 bases between. Germline CDR1 LGHNA, CDR2 YSLEER. The CDR3 here is CASSQDLGPNTEAFF. The CDR3 coding sequence is TGCGCCAGCAGCCAAGACCTGGGACCGAACACTGAAGCTTTCTTT.

This rearrangement joins TRBV9 to TRBJ2-1, with TRBD1 as a possible D gene (5 bases). This CDR3 comprises 14 residues. Per germline, CDR1 SGDLS and CDR2 YYNGEE. The V end was cut by 0 bases, the J end by 9 bases, with 13 bases between. Written as DNA, the CDR3 is TGTGCCAGCAGCGTAGCAGGGTTGGGGCGTGAGCAGTTCTTC. It yields the protein CASSVAGLGREQFF.

This rearrangement joins TRBV30 to TRBJ1-4; D unclear. The CDR3 covers 14 residues. Germline loops: CDR1 GTSNPN, CDR2 SVGIG (reference sequence). V was cut by 8 bases and J by 1 base, with 14 bases left in between. The CDR3 DNA sequence: TGTGCCCTGAACGTCGGCGGAACTAATGAAAAACTGTTTTTT. Translated: CALNVGGTNEKLFF.

The chain couples TRBV4-1 to TRBJ1-5, with TRBD1 as a possible D gene (6 bases). Trimming shortened V by 2 bases and J by 7 bases, and 12 bases separated the two germline ends. Germline V gives CDR1 MGHRA, CDR2 YSYEKL. The CDR3 runs to 14 residues. CDR3 nucleotides: TGCGCCAGCAGCCAAAGACAGGCAGGGCAGCCCCAGCATTTT. Residues: CASSQRQAGQPQHF.

In this sample, this clone turned up once. J is TRBJ1-6 and V is TRBV13; D uncertain. The CDR3 has 15 amino acids. Germline V gene lookup returns CDR1 PRHDT and CDR2 FYEKMQ (reference sequence). Deletions cut 3 bases from V and 4 bases from J, with 10 bases between. The CDR3 region is CASSFPGPYNSPLHF. The CDR3 DNA follows: TGTGCCAGCAGCTTTCCCGGGCCGTATAATTCACCCCTCCACTTT.

This clone was detected once. The chain is built from TRBV7-2 and TRBJ1-3; a weak D match, TRBD1 (5 bases). V was trimmed by 1 base and J by 0 bases, leaving 7 bases between them. The germline gives CDR1 SGHTA, CDR2 FQGNSA. This CDR3 comprises 15 residues. Written as DNA, the CDR3 is TGTGCCAGCAGCTTAGACAGGAGCTCTGGAAACACCATATATTTT. Amino acids: CASSLDRSSGNTIYF.

The chain couples TRBV2 to TRBJ2-7, with D possibly matching TRBD1 (7 bases). Looked up from germline, CDR1 is SNHLY and CDR2 is FYNNEI. The length of the CDR3 is 16 residues. V was shortened by 5 bases and J by 2 bases, with 19 bases between the two germline ends. The CDR3 here is CASSLDKAGQPYEQYF. The CDR3 coding sequence is TGTGCCAGCAGTCTTGACAAGGCGGGACAGCCCTACGAGCAGTACTTC.

The V call is TRBV5-6, the J call TRBJ2-6, with TRBD1 as a possible D gene (6 bases). Germline V gives CDR1 SGHDT, CDR2 YYEEEE. V was shortened by 7 bases and J by 4 bases, with 18 bases between the two germline ends. The CDR3 is 16 amino acids. CDR3 nucleotides: TGTGCCAGCCTCTATTACAGGGCCTCCGGGGCCAACGTCCTGACTTTC. This gives the protein CASLYYRASGANVLTF.

The genes are TRBV5-1 and TRBJ1-1, with 9 bases lining up with TRBD1. The CDR3 is 17 amino acids. Germline values: CDR1 SGHRS, CDR2 YFSETQ. Losses at the gene ends were 4 bases for V and 0 bases for J; bases not matched to a gene: 10. CDR3 sequence reads: CASSQGDRAALNTEAFF. The CDR3 DNA sequence: TGCGCCAGCAGCCAAGGGGACAGGGCAGCTTTGAACACTGAAGCTTTCTTT.

The genes are TRBV30 and TRBJ2-3; D perhaps matches TRBD1 (6 bases). V was clipped by 3 bases and J by 0 bases, with 10 bases between them. The CDR3 is 14 residues long. Germline lookup yields CDR1 GTSNPN and CDR2 SVGIG (reference sequence). CDR3: CAWRGTFSTDTQYF. The CDR3 nucleotides are TGTGCCTGGAGGGGGACATTTAGCACAGATACGCAGTATTTT.

This chain connects TRBV23-1 to TRBJ1-2; D gene uncertain. TRBV23-1 has ORF status, its function being uncertain. The CDR3 runs to 16 residues. Between the trimmed V and J ends, which lost 0 bases and 8 bases, there was a span of 19 bases. The chain's CDR3 is CASSQSAPGGRRGYTF. As DNA, the CDR3 is TGCGCCAGCAGTCAATCGGCCCCGGGAGGGCGGAGAGGCTACACCTTC.

The rearrangement joins TRBV7-8 to TRBJ1-1; the D is unclear. The V end was cut by 4 bases, the J end by 6 bases, with 27 bases between. The CDR3 has 18 residues. The germline V gene encodes CDR1 SGHVS and CDR2 FQNEAQ. CDR3 sequence (DNA): TGTGCCAGCAGCTCCCAGCTTACCGGAAGGACCATAGGCGCTGAAGCTTTCTTT. This translates into CASSSQLTGRTIGAEAFF.

V gene TRBV5-1 combines with J gene TRBJ1-1; the D is unclear. This CDR3 region has 13 residues. In germline, CDR1 is SGHRS, CDR2 YFSETQ. Between the trimmed V and J ends, which lost 1 base and 1 base, there was a span of 5 bases. The CDR3 reads CASSLQQNTEAFF. The DNA of the CDR3 is TGCGCCAGCAGCTTGCAGCAGAACACTGAAGCTTTCTTT.

This clone showed up just once. V gene TRBV19 combines with J gene TRBJ1-5; 8 nucleotides line up with TRBD1. CDR1 is LNHDA and CDR2 is SQIVND in the germline V gene (reference sequence). Trimming cost V 10 bases and J 4 bases; bases outside gene matches: 9. The CDR3 extends over 14 amino acids. The CDR3 loop is CATKSDRANQPQHF. CDR3 bases: TGTGCCACCAAGTCGGACAGGGCTAATCAGCCCCAGCATTTT.

V usage is TRBV4-1 and J usage is TRBJ2-7; weak D call: TRBD2 (5 bases). This CDR3 spans 13 amino acids. CDR1 and CDR2 from the germline V gene are MGHRA and YSYEKL. V dropped 8 bases and J dropped 1 base, with 12 bases sitting between them. The CDR3 sequence: CASGEAESYEQYF. In DNA, the CDR3 is TGCGCCAGCGGAGAAGCGGAGTCCTACGAGCAGTACTTC.

The chain recombines TRBV30 with TRBJ1-2, with D perhaps matching TRBD1 (6 bases). V was cut by 8 bases and J by 0 bases, with 16 bases left in between. The CDR3 loop spans 14 amino acids. Per germline, CDR1 GTSNPN and CDR2 SVGIG (reference sequence). The CDR3 is CARKLTGTNYGYTF. DNA of the CDR3: TGTGCCCGCAAACTGACAGGAACTAACTATGGCTACACCTTC.

This clone was seen a single time. The rearrangement links TRBV13 to TRBJ2-2; 8 nucleotides line up with TRBD1. The CDR3 is 16 residues long. With V trimmed by 0 bases and J by 7 bases, 7 bases remained unmatched. Germline V gene data show CDR1 as PRHDT and CDR2 as FYEKMQ (reference sequence). The DNA for the CDR3 is TGTGCCAGCAGCTTAGGGGACAGGGCTTCGTACGGGGAGCTGTTTTTT. Amino acids: CASSLGDRASYGELFF.

This clone was picked up a small number of times. This chain uses TRBV30 with TRBJ1-1, with a weak D call TRBD1 (5 bases). The germline V gene encodes CDR1 GTSNPN and CDR2 SVGIG (reference sequence). V was pared by 8 bases and J by 4 bases, with 11 bases between. There are 11 residues in the CDR3. The CDR3 region has the DNA TGTGCCAACAGGAAGGTCACTGAAGCTTTCTTT. Its protein product is CANRKVTEAFF.

V is TRBV29-1 and J is TRBJ1-4; 8 nucleotides line up with TRBD1. This CDR3 is built from 13 residues. V shed 8 bases, J shed 6 bases, and the junction held 8 bases outside the gene matches. Germline CDR1 reads SQVTM; CDR2 reads ANQGSEA. CDR3 protein: CSFKQGVDEKLFF. The CDR3 DNA is TGCAGCTTCAAACAGGGGGTCGATGAAAAACTGTTTTTT.

The rearrangement uses TRBV7-9 and TRBJ1-4, with TRBD1 matching 9 bases. After removal of 5 bases from V and 8 bases from J, the junction contained 9 bases not matched to a gene. The germline V gene has CDR1 SEHNR and CDR2 FQNEAQ (reference sequence). The CDR3 runs 15 residues. The CDR3 reads CASSERDRVLEKLFF. CDR3 in DNA: TGTGCCAGCAGCGAACGGGACAGGGTGTTGGAAAAACTGTTTTTT.

This sequence joins TRBV6-1 and TRBJ2-5; 8 bases align to TRBD1. The CDR3 is 15 amino acids. J gave up 5 bases and V 3 bases, and 8 bases lay outside the gene matches. The germline CDR1 and CDR2 sequences are MNHNS and SASEGT. The CDR3 loop is CASSEGRGQKETQYF. The DNA of the CDR3 is TGTGCCAGCAGTGAGGGCAGGGGGCAAAAGGAGACCCAGTACTTC.

The table lists this clone with a few counts. The J gene is TRBJ1-1, the V gene TRBV2, with D hard to call. The CDR3 totals 12 residues. CDR1 is SNHLY and CDR2 is FYNNEI in the germline V gene. Trimming cost V 7 bases and J 7 bases, with 13 bases left between them. Here the CDR3 reads CASNGRSFEAFF. In nucleotides, the CDR3 is TGTGCCAGCAACGGGCGGTCGTTTGAAGCTTTCTTT.

V gene TRBV5-1 combines with J gene TRBJ1-1; D gene unclear. The V end lost 1 base, the J end lost 1 base, and 8 bases lay between the germline ends. Germline CDR1 and CDR2: SGHRS and YFSETQ. The CDR3 is made up of 14 amino acids. CDR3: CASSLSRSNTEAFF. DNA of the CDR3: TGCGCCAGCAGCTTGTCCAGGTCGAACACTGAAGCTTTCTTT.

The V call is TRBV30, the J call TRBJ2-3; D is possibly TRBD1 or TRBD2 (6 bases each). CDR3 length: 18 residues. V lost 1 base and J 3 bases, leaving 23 bases between the germline ends. Germline CDR1 is GTSNPN and CDR2 is SVGIG (reference sequence). CDR3 nucleotide sequence: TGTGCCTGGAGTGCCACCCCCGGCGCGGAGGGACATACAGATACGCAGTATTTT. Its translation: CAWSATPGAEGHTDTQYF.

The chain employs TRBV30 and TRBJ1-4, with TRBD1 as a possible D gene (6 bases). In germline, CDR1 is GTSNPN, CDR2 SVGIG (reference sequence). V gave up 3 bases and J gave up 2 bases, with 13 bases separating them. CDR3 length equals 15 residues. The CDR3 loop reads CAWSPGEYTNEKLFF. In DNA form, the CDR3 reads TGTGCCTGGAGCCCAGGGGAGTACACTAATGAAAAACTGTTTTTT.

This clone was seen a handful of times. CDR3 DNA sequence: TGTGCCAGCAGTGGGGGGGTGCCAGGGGGAAAACTGTTTTTT. Translating gives CASSGGVPGGKLFF. The chain uses TRBV27 and TRBJ1-4, with TRBD1 identical over 7 bases. This CDR3 has 14 residues. The germline V gene has CDR1 MNHEY and CDR2 SMNVEV (reference sequence). V lost 5 bases to trimming and J lost 10 bases; unmatched junction nucleotides: 10. Using reference TRBV27 and TRBJ1-4 for the parts outside the CDR3, the full variable domain is EAQVTQNPRYLITVTGKKLTVTCSQNMNHEYMSWYRQDPGLGLRQIYYSMNVEVTDKGDVPEGYKVSRKEKRNFPLILESPSPNQTSLYFCASSGGVPGGKLFFGSGTQLSVL.